This paragraph reports one TCR beta chain. Antigen unknown. The entry originates in a study of T cell responses to AZD1222 COVID-19 vaccine. Study context: Second-dose intervals near 4 or 12 weeks were combined. Study observations and caveats: White British donors predominated, females outnumbered males, and clonal diversity was possibly underestimated. Spike-specific TCR depth and breadth grew after two AZD1222 doses. As reported, nearly half of all spike-specific TCRs target variant regions that are unmutated.

This table comes from immunoSEQ multiplex PCR, and its TCRdb copy is limited to in-frame clones, with some not included. Among under 150,000 clones listed, 80% to 95% were seen once. The sample here was peripheral blood, taken on day 0 of AZD1222 vaccination. The sequence derives from an adult in good health.

This CDR3 reads CASSYGRTPGEQYF. CDR3 in DNA: TGCGCCAGCAGCTATGGTCGAACGCCCGGGGAGCAGTACTTC. The chain recombines TRBV5-1 with TRBJ2-7; D ambiguous. The CDR3 is 14 amino acids. Trimming cost V 3 bases and J 7 bases, with 17 bases left between them. Germline V CDR1 and CDR2: SGHRS, YFSETQ.